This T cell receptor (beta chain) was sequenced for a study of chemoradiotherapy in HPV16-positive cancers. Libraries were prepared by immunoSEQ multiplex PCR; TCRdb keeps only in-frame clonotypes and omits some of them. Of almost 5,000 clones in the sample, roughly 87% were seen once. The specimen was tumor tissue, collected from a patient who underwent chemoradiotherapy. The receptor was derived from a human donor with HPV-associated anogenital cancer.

The CDR3 nucleotides read TGTGCCAGCAGCTCCGACAGGGATTACACAGATACGCAGTATTTT. As protein: CASSSDRDYTDTQYF. This chain uses TRBV5-8 with TRBJ2-3; 7 bases align to TRBD1. CDR3 length equals 15 residues. Per the germline V gene, CDR1 is SGHTS and CDR2 is YDEGEE. V shed 3 bases and J 2 bases; nucleotides not matched to a gene: 6.